Following are 21 T cell receptor beta chains from one sample sequenced in a study of blood T cell repertoires in COVID-19. Using immunoSEQ multiplex PCR, the repertoire was profiled, and TCRdb retains in-frame clones only, with some absent. The sample contains roughly 200,000 clones, 84% of which appear only once. Source material: peripheral blood. These receptors originate from a woman older than 75 with active or convalescent COVID-19.

CDR3 DNA sequence: TGTGCCAGCAGTTACCTTCCCGCCGGGGTTCAGTACTTC. Translation: CASSYLPAGVQYF. V gene TRBV6-2 or TRBV6-3 combines with J gene TRBJ2-7; D perhaps matches TRBD2 (5 bases). Germline CDR1 is MNHEY and CDR2 is SVGEGT. Trimming removed 2 bases at V and 10 bases at J, with 15 bases between. The CDR3 is made up of 13 amino acids.

The chain carries TRBV19 and TRBJ1-1, with D perhaps TRBD1 (6 bases). The CDR3 extends over 18 amino acids. Germline V gene lookup returns CDR1 LNHDA and CDR2 SQIVND (reference sequence). The ends were cut back, 1 base at V and 3 bases at J, with 21 bases in the middle. The CDR3 loop is CASSIAPGRGRLDTEAFF. The CDR3 region has the DNA TGTGCCAGTAGTATAGCCCCTGGGCGGGGGCGCTTGGACACTGAAGCTTTCTTT.

In this sample, this clone is large. The chain links TRBV28 to TRBJ2-5; the match to TRBD2 covers 13 bases. This CDR3 comprises 18 residues. The germline V gene has CDR1 MDHEN and CDR2 SYDVKM. The V and J ends lost 3 bases and 4 bases, in that order; junction bases with no gene match: 11. CDR3 loop: CASSFWEAGTSGAETQYF. In DNA form, the CDR3 reads TGTGCCAGCAGTTTTTGGGAGGCCGGGACTAGCGGGGCAGAGACCCAGTACTTC.

A few counts support this clone. Written as DNA, the CDR3 is TGTGCCAGCAGCCAAGGGTCTATGAACACTGAAGCTTTCTTT. As protein: CASSQGSMNTEAFF. The chain combines TRBV4-2 with TRBJ1-1; D gene uncertain. The V end was cut by 1 base, the J end by 0 bases, with 6 bases between. This CDR3 has 14 residues. Germline values: CDR1 LGHNA, CDR2 YNFKEQ.

The V and J genes are TRBV14 and TRBJ2-1; 12 bases line up with TRBD2. CDR1 is SGHDN, CDR2 FVKESK, per germline. The CDR3 has 17 residues. J gave up 3 bases and V 2 bases, and 5 bases lay outside the gene matches. The CDR3 spells CASSQLKTSGSYNEQFF. The CDR3 nucleotides are TGTGCCAGCAGCCAATTGAAGACTAGCGGGAGCTACAATGAGCAGTTCTTC.

This CDR3 is CASRATSRGNTIYF. CDR3 sequence (DNA): TGTGCCAGCAGGGCCACAAGCAGGGGAAACACCATATATTTT. This chain uses TRBV6-5 with TRBJ1-3; D is ambiguous. CDR1 is MNHEY and CDR2 is SVGAGI in the germline V gene. The V end was cut by 6 bases, the J end by 4 bases, with 13 bases between. The CDR3 is 14 residues long.

This chain connects TRBV7-7 to TRBJ2-5; 11 bases are shared with TRBD2. V gave up 5 bases and J gave up 3 bases; unmatched junction bases: 2. CDR1 and CDR2 (germline): SSHAT, FNYEAQ (reference sequence). The CDR3 covers 14 residues. CDR3 nucleotides: TGTGCCAGCAGCGGGGGACTAGCGGAAGAGACCCAGTACTTC. Amino acids: CASSGGLAEETQYF.

This clone was seen just once. V gene TRBV6-5 combines with J gene TRBJ2-3; D may be TRBD2 (5 bases). Germline values: CDR1 MNHEY, CDR2 SVGAGI. V was trimmed by 0 bases and J by 2 bases, leaving 9 bases between them. This CDR3 is built from 15 residues. The CDR3 is CASSYSRGLTDTQYF. CDR3 nucleotide sequence: TGTGCCAGCAGTTACTCTCGAGGGCTCACAGATACGCAGTATTTT.

This chain joins TRBV9 and TRBJ2-6; D unresolved. Germline V gene sequence: CDR1 SGDLS, CDR2 YYNGEE. The CDR3 runs 15 residues. The V end lost 1 base, the J end lost 1 base, and 6 bases lay between the germline ends. The DNA for the CDR3 is TGTGCCAGCAGCGTACTTTATTCTGGGGCCAACGTCCTGACTTTC. This encodes CASSVLYSGANVLTF.

V usage is TRBV10-3 and J usage is TRBJ2-7; 8 bases map to TRBD1. The germline V gene encodes CDR1 ENHRY and CDR2 SYGVKD. The V segment lost 6 bases and the J segment 2 bases; nucleotides outside the gene matches: 9. The CDR3 consists of 15 residues. Here the CDR3 reads CAIRGDRGPTYEQYF. The CDR3 coding sequence is TGTGCCATCAGGGGAGACAGGGGTCCCACCTACGAGCAGTACTTC.

The CDR3 loop reads CASSPAAGGRLAGELFF. In nucleotides, the CDR3 is TGTGCCAGCAGCCCCGCTGCGGGGGGGCGTCTGGCCGGGGAGCTGTTTTTT. This chain uses TRBV7-8 with TRBJ2-2, with TRBD2 matching over 9 bases. Germline trimming cut 5 bases from V and 6 bases from J; bases unmatched to any gene: 13. The CDR3 consists of 17 residues. Germline loops: CDR1 SGHVS, CDR2 FQNEAQ.

The V and J genes are TRBV2 and TRBJ2-7; tentatively, D is TRBD1 (5 bases). Germline loops: CDR1 SNHLY, CDR2 FYNNEI. CDR3 length: 16 residues. The V and J ends lost 8 bases and 3 bases respectively, with 23 bases between them. In DNA, the CDR3 is TGTGCCAGCTCTCCTACCGCAGGGAAAGGCCTCTACGAGCAGTACTTC. Protein sequence: CASSPTAGKGLYEQYF.

The CDR3 here is CASSLSTGGSGANVLTF. For the CDR3, the DNA is TGTGCCAGCAGCCTATCGACAGGGGGCTCTGGGGCCAACGTCCTGACTTTC. The chain combines TRBV9 with TRBJ2-6; 9 bases are a match to TRBD1. Per germline, CDR1 SGDLS and CDR2 YYNGEE. The CDR3 is 17 amino acids. Trimming removed 4 bases from V and 0 bases from J; junction bases left unmatched: 5.

This CDR3 reads CASSKRGGSTKNIQYF. CDR3 coding DNA: TGTGCCAGCAGCAAAAGGGGAGGGTCAACCAAAAACATTCAGTACTTC. This chain joins TRBV7-3 and TRBJ2-4, with 7 bases lining up with TRBD2. J was trimmed by 2 bases and V by 5 bases; bases with no gene match: 9. This CDR3 is 16 amino acids long. The V gene's germline CDR1 is SGHTA and CDR2 FQGTGA.

The chain is built from TRBV7-2 and TRBJ1-3, with D possibly TRBD1 on 5 matching bases. In germline, CDR1 is SGHTA, CDR2 FQGNSA. The CDR3 spans 16 residues. Trimming removed 0 bases at V and 4 bases at J, with 13 bases between. DNA for the CDR3: TGTGCCAGCAGCTTAGCGCTAACGGGGGGAGGAAACACCATATATTTT. This gives the protein CASSLALTGGGNTIYF.

This rearrangement joins TRBV29-1 to TRBJ2-2; 10 positions match TRBD2. Germline trimming cut 4 bases from V and 4 bases from J; bases unmatched to any gene: 9. The germline V gene encodes CDR1 SQVTM and CDR2 ANQGSEA. The length of the CDR3 is 16 residues. The CDR3 is CSVAGTSASLTGELFF. In DNA form, the CDR3 reads TGCAGCGTTGCAGGGACTAGCGCGTCTCTCACCGGGGAGCTGTTTTTT.

The chain has TRBV19 and TRBJ1-5; 7 nucleotides line up with TRBD1. The CDR3 spans 16 residues. Losses at the gene ends were 5 bases for V and 2 bases for J; bases not matched to a gene: 9. Germline-derived CDR1 and CDR2 are LNHDA and SQIVND (reference sequence). This chain's CDR3 is CASSPKTGVRNQPQHF. CDR3 DNA sequence: TGTGCCAGTAGTCCGAAAACAGGGGTTCGCAATCAGCCCCAGCATTTT.

This chain joins TRBV5-8 and TRBJ2-5, with D unresolved. Trimming took 1 base from V and 5 from J, leaving 6 bases between them. The germline V gene has CDR1 SGHTS and CDR2 YDEGEE. The CDR3 has 12 residues. The CDR3 DNA reads TGTGCCAGCAGCTTGAGCCGGGAGACCCAGTACTTC. It translates to CASSLSRETQYF.

The CDR3 loop reads CAWSARNVEGVRNQPQHF. As DNA, the CDR3 is TGTGCCTGGAGTGCCCGGAACGTCGAAGGGGTGCGGAATCAGCCCCAGCATTTT. The chain carries TRBV30 and TRBJ1-5; the D gene is possibly TRBD1 (5 bases). Germline V lookup: CDR1 GTSNPN, CDR2 SVGIG (reference sequence). V was pared by 1 base and J by 4 bases, with 23 bases between. This CDR3 spans 18 amino acids.

The chain combines TRBV25-1 with TRBJ1-4; D gene ambiguous. This CDR3 spans 12 amino acids. Looked up from germline, CDR1 is MGHDK and CDR2 is SYGVNS. V was trimmed by 11 bases and J by 2 bases, leaving 9 bases between them. CDR3 loop: CAGEKTNEKLFF. CDR3 DNA sequence: TGTGCCGGGGAGAAGACTAATGAAAAACTGTTTTTT.

V and J are TRBV27 and TRBJ2-3; 7 bases fit TRBD1. Germline lookup yields CDR1 MNHEY and CDR2 SMNVEV (reference sequence). V gave up 5 bases and J gave up 6 bases; unmatched junction bases: 8. The CDR3 runs to 14 residues. CDR3 bases: TGTGCCAGCAGTGCCGGGACAGCGTTTGATACGCAGTATTTT. It specifies CASSAGTAFDTQYF.